The 12 T cell receptor beta chains given below trace back to one sample, sequenced in a study of PD-1 blockade in classical Hodgkin lymphoma. Clones were read by immunoSEQ multiplex PCR, and TCRdb kept only the in-frame ones, dropping some. The sample carries under 130,000 clones, approximately 89% recorded once. Documented time point: cycle 4 day 1 (C4D1), after around six weeks of nivolumab. Patients all relapsed after autologous stem cell transplantation, and there was variation in brentuximab vedotin exposure. The sequences come from peripheral blood mononuclear cells (PBMCs), collected before the fourth cycle of nivolumab. The receptor source for this set is a human donor with classical Hodgkin lymphoma.

This chain joins TRBV5-4 and TRBJ1-2; perhaps TRBD1 as D (5 bases). Deletions cut 0 bases from V and 5 bases from J, with 11 bases between. This CDR3 has 14 amino acids. Germline CDR1 SGHNT, CDR2 YYREEE (reference sequence). The CDR3: CASSLVGVEYGYTF. The CDR3 DNA sequence: TGTGCCAGCAGCTTGGTAGGGGTTGAGTATGGCTACACCTTC. Full variable domain (remainder filled in from reference TRBV5-4 and TRBJ1-2): ETGVTQSPTHLIKTRGQQVTLRCSSQSGHNTVSWYQQALGQGPQFIFQYYREEENGRGNFPPRFSGLQFPNYSSELNVNALELDDSALYLCASSLVGVEYGYTFGSGTRLTVV.

In this sample, this clone turned up once. The CDR3 here is CASSLTGTQYF. Written as DNA, the CDR3 is TGTGCCAGCAGCCTGACTGGGACCCAGTACTTC. The chain has TRBV5-6 and TRBJ2-5, with unresolved D. The germline gives CDR1 SGHDT, CDR2 YYEEEE. V lost 4 bases to trimming and J lost 7 bases, with 8 bases between them. This CDR3 spans 11 amino acids.

This sequence joins TRBV11-2 and TRBJ2-7; TRBD2 matches at 11 bases. This CDR3 region has 18 residues. Trimming removed 2 bases from V and 0 bases from J; junction bases left unmatched: 9. CDR1 and CDR2 (germline): SGHAT, FQNNGV. CDR3 loop: CASSLSVTSGTYSYEQYF. For the CDR3, the DNA is TGTGCCAGCAGCTTATCGGTGACTAGCGGGACATACTCCTACGAGCAGTACTTC.

The chain joins TRBV7-9 to TRBJ2-7; D remains unclear. Germline V gene data show CDR1 as SEHNR and CDR2 as FQNEAQ (reference sequence). Between the trimmed V and J ends, which lost 6 bases and 3 bases, there was a span of 12 bases. CDR3 size: 13 residues. DNA for the CDR3: TGTGCCAGCAGTAACGAAAACGGCTACGAGCAGTACTTC. Translation gives CASSNENGYEQYF.

This chain uses TRBV4-2 with TRBJ2-1; D gene ambiguous. This CDR3 is 14 amino acids long. The germline V and J ends were trimmed by 0 bases and 6 bases, with 9 bases remaining between them. Germline CDR1 and CDR2: LGHNA and YNFKEQ. This CDR3 is CASSQEFQSNEQFF. CDR3 coding DNA: TGTGCCAGCAGCCAAGAGTTCCAGTCCAATGAGCAGTTCTTC.

The J gene is TRBJ2-7, the V gene TRBV6-1; D might be TRBD1 (6 bases). CDR1 is MNHNS and CDR2 is SASEGT in the germline V gene. The CDR3 spans 15 residues. The ends were cut back, 7 bases at V and 3 bases at J, with 19 bases in the middle. CDR3 protein: CASISTGTKGYEQYF. DNA of the CDR3: TGTGCCAGCATTAGTACAGGGACGAAAGGCTACGAGCAGTACTTC.

The rearrangement links TRBV5-1 to TRBJ2-7; D ambiguous. Per germline, CDR1 SGHRS and CDR2 YFSETQ. This CDR3 spans 17 amino acids. Trimming shortened V by 0 bases and J by 0 bases, and 16 bases separated the two germline ends. The CDR3 nucleotides read TGCGCCAGCAGCTTGGATTTTGGTCTTCCTAGCTCCTACGAGCAGTACTTC. It is translated as CASSLDFGLPSSYEQYF.

The rearrangement joins TRBV6-1 to TRBJ1-1, with unresolved D. The CDR3 is 14 amino acids. Per the germline V gene, CDR1 is MNHNS and CDR2 is SASEGT. V gave up 5 bases and J gave up 5 bases, with 15 bases separating them. In DNA form, the CDR3 reads TGTGCCAGCAGTCTCCTCCGGGGTGGGACTGAAGCTTTCTTT. Translating it yields CASSLLRGGTEAFF.

This chain connects TRBV7-9 to TRBJ2-1; perhaps TRBD2 as D (6 bases). The CDR3 runs to 18 residues. Trimming left V 1 base short and J 0 bases short, with 16 bases between. Germline assignment: CDR1 SEHNR and CDR2 FQNEAQ (reference sequence). CDR3 protein: CASSLGVSGGSSYNEQFF. The CDR3 DNA is TGTGCCAGCAGCTTAGGGGTCAGCGGAGGGAGCTCCTACAATGAGCAGTTCTTC.

V and J are TRBV6-1 and TRBJ1-4; the D is unclear. V lost 8 bases, J lost 3 bases, and 16 bases lay in between. From germline, CDR1 is MNHNS and CDR2 SASEGT. The CDR3 totals 15 residues. The CDR3 DNA reads TGTGCCAGCTTAAACCCGACTCGAGCTAATGAAAAACTGTTTTTT. This translates into CASLNPTRANEKLFF.

The gene calls are TRBV6-1 and TRBJ1-1, with 9 bases identical to TRBD1. Unmatched junction bases numbered 15, after V lost 1 base and J lost 0 bases. CDR1 and CDR2 (germline): MNHNS, SASEGT. This CDR3 is 20 amino acids long. CDR3 residues: CASSEVLGQGRKTMNTEAFF. The CDR3 nucleotides are TGTGCCAGCAGTGAAGTTTTAGGACAGGGGCGGAAGACAATGAACACTGAAGCTTTCTTT.

The rearrangement uses TRBV5-1 and TRBJ2-2; the match to TRBD2 covers 11 bases. The CDR3 has 16 residues. Unmatched junction bases numbered 3, after V lost 2 bases and J lost 3 bases. Germline V gene lookup returns CDR1 SGHRS and CDR2 YFSETQ. CDR3 coding DNA: TGCGCCAGCAGCTTCCTAGCGGGAGGATACACCGGGGAGCTGTTTTTT. It translates to CASSFLAGGYTGELFF.